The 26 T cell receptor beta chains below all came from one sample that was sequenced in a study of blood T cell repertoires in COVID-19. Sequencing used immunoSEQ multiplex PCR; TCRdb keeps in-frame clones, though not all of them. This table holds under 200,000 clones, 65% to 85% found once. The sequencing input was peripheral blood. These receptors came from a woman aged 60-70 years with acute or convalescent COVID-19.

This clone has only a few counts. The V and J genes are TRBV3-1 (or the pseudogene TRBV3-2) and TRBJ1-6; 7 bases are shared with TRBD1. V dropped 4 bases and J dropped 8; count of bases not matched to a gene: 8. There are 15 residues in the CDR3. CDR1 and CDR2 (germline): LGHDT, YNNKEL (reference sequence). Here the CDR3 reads CASSPRDRDHSPLHF. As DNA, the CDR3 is TGTGCCAGCAGCCCACGGGACAGAGATCATTCACCCCTCCACTTT.

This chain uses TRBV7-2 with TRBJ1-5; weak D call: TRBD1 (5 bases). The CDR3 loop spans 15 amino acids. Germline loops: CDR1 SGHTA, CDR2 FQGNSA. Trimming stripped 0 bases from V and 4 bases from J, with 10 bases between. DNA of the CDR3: TGTGCCAGCAGCTTAGCGGCAGGGCCAAATCAGCCCCAGCATTTT. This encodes CASSLAAGPNQPQHF.

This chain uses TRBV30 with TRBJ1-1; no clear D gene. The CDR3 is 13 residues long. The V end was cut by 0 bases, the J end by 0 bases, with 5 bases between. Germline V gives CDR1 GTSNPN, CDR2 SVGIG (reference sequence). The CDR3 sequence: CAWSVGLNTEAFF. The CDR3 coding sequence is TGTGCCTGGAGTGTGGGCCTGAACACTGAAGCTTTCTTT.

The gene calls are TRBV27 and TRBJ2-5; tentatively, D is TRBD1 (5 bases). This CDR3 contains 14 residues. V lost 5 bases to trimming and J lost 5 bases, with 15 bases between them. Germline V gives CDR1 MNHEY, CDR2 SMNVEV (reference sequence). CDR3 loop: CASSSYRLRETQYF. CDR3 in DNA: TGTGCCAGCAGTAGCTACAGGCTTAGGGAGACCCAGTACTTC.

CDR3 sequence reads: CASSLEGRLETQYF. The CDR3 DNA follows: TGTGCCAGCAGTTTGGAGGGGAGGTTGGAGACCCAGTACTTC. The chain carries TRBV28 and TRBJ2-5, with a tentative D call TRBD2 (6 bases). Trimming stripped 3 bases from V and 5 bases from J, with 13 bases between. Per germline, CDR1 MDHEN and CDR2 SYDVKM. CDR3 length: 14 residues.

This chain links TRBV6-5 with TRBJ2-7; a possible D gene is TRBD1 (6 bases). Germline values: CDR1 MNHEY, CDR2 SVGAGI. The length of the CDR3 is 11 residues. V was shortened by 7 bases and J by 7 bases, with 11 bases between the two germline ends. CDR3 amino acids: CASTYDREQYF. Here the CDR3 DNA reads TGTGCCAGCACGTACGACAGGGAGCAGTACTTC.

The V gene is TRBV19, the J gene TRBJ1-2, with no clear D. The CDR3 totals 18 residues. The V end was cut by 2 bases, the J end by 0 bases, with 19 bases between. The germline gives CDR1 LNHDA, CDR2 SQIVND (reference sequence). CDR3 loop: CASSIITGPGIPNYGYTF. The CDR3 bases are TGTGCCAGTAGTATAATCACTGGGCCAGGCATTCCTAACTATGGCTACACCTTC.

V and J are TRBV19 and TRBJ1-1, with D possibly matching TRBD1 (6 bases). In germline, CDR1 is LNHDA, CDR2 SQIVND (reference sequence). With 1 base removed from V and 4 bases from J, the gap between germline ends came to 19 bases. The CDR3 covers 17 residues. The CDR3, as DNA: TGTGCCAGTAGTATAGCCAGGACGAGCCTAGGGGGCACTGAAGCTTTCTTT. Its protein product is CASSIARTSLGGTEAFF.

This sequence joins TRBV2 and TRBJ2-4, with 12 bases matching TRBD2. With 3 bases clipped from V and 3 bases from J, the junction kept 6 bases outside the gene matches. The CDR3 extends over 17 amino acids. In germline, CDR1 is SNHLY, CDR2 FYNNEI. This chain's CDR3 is CASSDVGTSGLKNIQYF. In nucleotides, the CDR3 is TGTGCCAGCAGTGATGTCGGGACTAGCGGGCTCAAAAACATTCAGTACTTC.

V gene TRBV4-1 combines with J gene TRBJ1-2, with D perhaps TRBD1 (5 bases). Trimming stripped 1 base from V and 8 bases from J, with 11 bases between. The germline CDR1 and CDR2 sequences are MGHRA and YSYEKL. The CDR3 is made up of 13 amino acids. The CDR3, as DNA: TGCGCCAGCAGCCAAGGGGGCGGAGCCGGCTACACCTTC. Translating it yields CASSQGGGAGYTF.

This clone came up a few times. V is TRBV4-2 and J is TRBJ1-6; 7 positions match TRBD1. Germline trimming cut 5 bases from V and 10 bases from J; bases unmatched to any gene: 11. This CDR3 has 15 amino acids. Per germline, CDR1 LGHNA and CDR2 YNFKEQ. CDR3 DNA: TGTGCCAGCAGCTTCCCAGAGACAGGGACCTCACCCCTCCACTTT. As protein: CASSFPETGTSPLHF.

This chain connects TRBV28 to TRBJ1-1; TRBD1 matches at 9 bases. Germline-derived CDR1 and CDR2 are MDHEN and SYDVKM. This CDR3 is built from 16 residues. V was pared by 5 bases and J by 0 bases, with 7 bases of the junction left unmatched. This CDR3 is CASSVTGGAMNTEAFF. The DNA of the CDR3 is TGTGCCAGCAGTGTGACAGGGGGAGCCATGAACACTGAAGCTTTCTTT. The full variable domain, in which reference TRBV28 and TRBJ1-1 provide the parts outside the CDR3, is DVKVTQSSRYLVKRTGEKVFLECVQDMDHENMFWYRQDPGLGLRLIYFSYDVKMKEKGDIPEGYSVSREKKERFSLILESASTNQTSMYLCASSVTGGAMNTEAFFGQGTRLTVV.

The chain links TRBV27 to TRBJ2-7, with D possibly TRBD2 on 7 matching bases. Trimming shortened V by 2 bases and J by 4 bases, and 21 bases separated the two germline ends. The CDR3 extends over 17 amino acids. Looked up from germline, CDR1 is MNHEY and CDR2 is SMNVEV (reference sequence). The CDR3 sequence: CASSLHPGGGQTYEQYF. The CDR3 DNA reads TGTGCCAGCAGTTTACACCCGGGCGGGGGACAAACTTACGAGCAGTACTTC.

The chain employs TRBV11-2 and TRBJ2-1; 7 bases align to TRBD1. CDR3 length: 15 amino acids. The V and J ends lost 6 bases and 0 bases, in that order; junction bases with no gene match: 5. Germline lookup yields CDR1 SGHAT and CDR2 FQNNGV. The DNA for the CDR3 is TGTGCCAGCAGTTCCGGGACAGCCTCCTACAATGAGCAGTTCTTC. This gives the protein CASSSGTASYNEQFF.

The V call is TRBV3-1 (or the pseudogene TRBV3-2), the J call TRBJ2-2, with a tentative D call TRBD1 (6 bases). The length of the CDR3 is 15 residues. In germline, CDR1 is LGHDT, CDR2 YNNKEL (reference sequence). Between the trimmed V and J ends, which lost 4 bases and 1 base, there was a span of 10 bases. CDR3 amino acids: CASSRGTLNTGELFF. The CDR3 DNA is TGTGCCAGCAGCCGAGGGACACTGAACACCGGGGAGCTGTTTTTT.

CDR3 sequence reads: CASSSAGTGRSYGYTF. In nucleotides, the CDR3 is TGTGCCAGCAGTTCCGCCGGGACAGGGAGATCCTATGGCTACACCTTC. The rearrangement joins TRBV2 to TRBJ1-2, with 9 bases lining up with TRBD1. From germline, CDR1 is SNHLY and CDR2 FYNNEI. With V trimmed by 5 bases and J by 4 bases, 11 bases remained unmatched. The CDR3 spans 16 residues.

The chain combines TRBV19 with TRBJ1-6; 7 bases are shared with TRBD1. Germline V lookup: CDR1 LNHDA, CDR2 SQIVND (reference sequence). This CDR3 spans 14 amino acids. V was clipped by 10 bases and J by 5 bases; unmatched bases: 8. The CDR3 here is CATQGQGDNSPLHF. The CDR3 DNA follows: TGTGCCACCCAGGGGCAGGGGGATAATTCACCCCTCCACTTT.

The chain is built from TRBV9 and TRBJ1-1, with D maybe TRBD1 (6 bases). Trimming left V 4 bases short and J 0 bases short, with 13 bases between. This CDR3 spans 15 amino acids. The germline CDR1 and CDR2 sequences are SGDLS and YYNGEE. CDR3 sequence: CASSPGQIMNTEAFF. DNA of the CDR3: TGTGCCAGCAGCCCCGGACAGATAATGAACACTGAAGCTTTCTTT. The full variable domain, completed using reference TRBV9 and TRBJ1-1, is DSGVTQTPKHLITATGQRVTLRCSPRSGDLSVYWYQQSLDQGLQFLIQYYNGEERAKGNILERFSAQQFPDLHSELNLSSLELGDSALYFCASSPGQIMNTEAFFGQGTRLTVV.

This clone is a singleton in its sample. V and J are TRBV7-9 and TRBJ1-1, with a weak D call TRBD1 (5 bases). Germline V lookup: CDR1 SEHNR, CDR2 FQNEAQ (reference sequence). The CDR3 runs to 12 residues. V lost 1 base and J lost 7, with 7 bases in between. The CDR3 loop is CASSLGQGEAFF. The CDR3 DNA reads TGTGCCAGCAGCTTAGGCCAGGGTGAAGCTTTCTTT. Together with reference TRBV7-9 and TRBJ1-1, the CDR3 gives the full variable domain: DTGVSQNPRHKITKRGQNVTFRCDPISEHNRLYWYRQTLGQGPEFLTYFQNEAQLEKSRLLSDRFSAERPKGSFSTLEIQRTEQGDSAMYLCASSLGQGEAFFGQGTRLTVV.

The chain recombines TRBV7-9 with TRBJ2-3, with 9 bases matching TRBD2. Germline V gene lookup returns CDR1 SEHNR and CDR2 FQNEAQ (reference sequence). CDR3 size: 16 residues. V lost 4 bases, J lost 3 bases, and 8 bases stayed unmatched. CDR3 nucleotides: TGTGCCAGCAGCTGGACCGGGACTAGCCCTACAGATACGCAGTATTTT. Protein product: CASSWTGTSPTDTQYF.

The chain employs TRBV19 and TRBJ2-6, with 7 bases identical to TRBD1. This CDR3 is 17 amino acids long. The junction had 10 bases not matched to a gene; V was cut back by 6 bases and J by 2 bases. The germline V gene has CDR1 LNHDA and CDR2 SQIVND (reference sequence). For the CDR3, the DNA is TGTGCCAGTAGGAGGTGGGACAGCGTCGCTGGGGCCAACGTCCTGACTTTC. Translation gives CASRRWDSVAGANVLTF.

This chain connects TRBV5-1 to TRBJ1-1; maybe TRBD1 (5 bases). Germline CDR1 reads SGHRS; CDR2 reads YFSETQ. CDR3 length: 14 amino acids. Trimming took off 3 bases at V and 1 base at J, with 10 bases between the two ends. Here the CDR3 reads CASSSGGTNTEAFF. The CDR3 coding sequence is TGCGCCAGCAGCTCCGGAGGGACGAACACTGAAGCTTTCTTT.

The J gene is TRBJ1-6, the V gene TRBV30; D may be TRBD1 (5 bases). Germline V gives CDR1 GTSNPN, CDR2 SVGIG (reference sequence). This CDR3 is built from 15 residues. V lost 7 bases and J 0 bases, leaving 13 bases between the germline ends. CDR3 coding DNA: TGTGCCTCCATCACGGGGGGCTCCTATAATTCACCCCTCCACTTT. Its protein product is CASITGGSYNSPLHF.

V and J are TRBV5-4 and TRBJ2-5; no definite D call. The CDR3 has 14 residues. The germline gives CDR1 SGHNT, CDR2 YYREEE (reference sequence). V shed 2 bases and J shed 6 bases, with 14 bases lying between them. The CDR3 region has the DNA TGTGCCAGCAGCTTTCGGCTAGGCCAGCAGACCCAGTACTTC. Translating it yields CASSFRLGQQTQYF.

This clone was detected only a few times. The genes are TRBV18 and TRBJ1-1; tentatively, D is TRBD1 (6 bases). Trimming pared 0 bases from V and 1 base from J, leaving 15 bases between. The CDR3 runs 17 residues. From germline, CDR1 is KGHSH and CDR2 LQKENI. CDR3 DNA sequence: TGTGCCAGCTCACCACCGAAGTCAGGACAGAAGAACACTGAAGCTTTCTTT. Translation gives CASSPPKSGQKNTEAFF.

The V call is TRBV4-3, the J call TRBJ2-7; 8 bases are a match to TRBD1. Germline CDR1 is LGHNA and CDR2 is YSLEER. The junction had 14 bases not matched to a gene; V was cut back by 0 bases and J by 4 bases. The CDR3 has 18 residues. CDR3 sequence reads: CASSQDYLTGTGQYEQYF. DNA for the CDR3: TGCGCCAGCAGCCAAGACTACTTAACCGGGACAGGCCAATACGAGCAGTACTTC.